The rows below give T cell receptor beta chains drawn from one sample of a study of cytomegalovirus exposure and HLA in healthy donors. Method: immunoSEQ multiplex PCR; TCRdb's copy keeps in-frame clones and lacks some. The sample lists about 140,000 clones, approximately 79% occurring once. The sample was PBMCs. These receptors all come from a woman in her fifties or sixties in good health and CMV-seropositive. The CDR3 runs from the conserved cysteine through the conserved F or W. D genes are given only for firm matches. Expanded clones get a size class; other rows say once, few or many, or leave the size out.

v_call	j_call	cdr3_length	clone_size	d_call	cdr3_aa	cdr3_nt
TRBV18	TRBJ1-4	13	-	-	CASSSLANEKLFF	TGTGCCAGCTCAAGCCTGGCTAATGAAAAACTGTTTTTT
TRBV4-2	TRBJ2-3	17	-	TRBD2	CASSQDFRLAFTDTQYF	TGTGCCAGCAGCCAAGATTTTCGACTAGCTTTCACAGATACGCAGTATTTT
TRBV4-2	TRBJ2-7	15	-	-	CASSQGVTSPYEQYF	TGTGCCAGCAGCCAAGGGGTGACAAGTCCCTACGAGCAGTACTTC
TRBV10-3	TRBJ2-1	14	-	-	CAISEPPSRNEQFF	TGTGCCATCAGTGAGCCGCCTAGCAGGAATGAGCAGTTCTTC
TRBV5-8	TRBJ2-3	15	-	TRBD2	CASSFSGGAEDTQYF	TGTGCCAGCAGCTTTAGCGGGGGGGCCGAAGATACGCAGTATTTT
TRBV28	TRBJ2-7	12	-	-	CASSIRAGEQYF	TGTGCCAGCAGCATACGCGCTGGCGAGCAGTACTTC
TRBV5-1	TRBJ1-4	14	-	-	CASSLDRPGEKLFF	TGCGCCAGCAGCTTAGACAGGCCGGGAGAAAAACTGTTTTTT
TRBV5-1	TRBJ2-5	17	-	TRBD2	CASSSALAGPHQETQYF	TGCGCCAGCAGCTCAGCACTAGCGGGGCCCCACCAAGAGACCCAGTACTTC
TRBV15	TRBJ1-1	15	-	TRBD1	CATSRDPTGDTEAFF	TGTGCCACCAGCAGAGACCCGACAGGGGACACTGAAGCTTTCTTT
TRBV9	TRBJ1-4	15	once	-	CASSVAGGQGEKLFF	TGTGCCAGCAGCGTAGCCGGGGGGCAAGGTGAAAAACTGTTTTTT
TRBV28	TRBJ2-6	15	-	-	CASSFSGAGANVLTF	TGTGCCAGCAGTTTCTCAGGTGCCGGGGCCAACGTCCTGACTTTC
TRBV7-8	TRBJ1-4	15	-	-	CASSLVSGGEEKLFF	TGTGCCAGCAGCTTAGTTTCGGGTGGAGAGGAAAAACTGTTTTTT
TRBV10-3	TRBJ2-7	14	-	-	CAINPGGDTLQQYF	TGTGCCATCAACCCCGGTGGTGACACCCTCCAGCAGTACTTC
TRBV28	TRBJ1-5	16	-	-	CASSLGDQGRVQPQHF	TGTGCCAGCAGTTTAGGAGACCAGGGGCGAGTACAGCCCCAGCATTTT
TRBV12-5	TRBJ2-1	17	-	TRBD2	CASGPGGGGGAYNEQFF	TGTGCTAGTGGTCCCGGGGGCGGCGGGGGGGCATACAATGAGCAGTTCTTC
TRBV7-3	TRBJ2-5	15	-	TRBD2	CASSLTGGWRETQYF	TGTGCCAGCAGCTTAACCGGGGGGTGGAGGGAGACCCAGTACTTC
TRBV7-8	TRBJ2-7	14	-	-	CASSRSQGGDEQYF	TGTGCCAGCAGCCGGTCACAGGGTGGGGACGAGCAGTACTTC
TRBV5-5	TRBJ2-5	16	once	TRBD1	CASSRAQGAEGETQYF	TGTGCCAGCAGTCGGGCACAGGGGGCGGAAGGGGAGACCCAGTACTTC
TRBV5-4	TRBJ1-1	14	few	-	CASSLATANTEAFF	TGTGCCAGCAGCTTGGCTACAGCGAACACTGAAGCTTTCTTT
TRBV9	TRBJ2-5	14	-	-	CASSVGSIRETQYF	TGTGCCAGCAGCGTAGGGTCTATTCGGGAGACCCAGTACTTC
TRBV5-4	TRBJ2-3	14	-	TRBD2	CASSRRGASDTQYF	TGTGCCAGCAGCAGGCGGGGGGCATCAGATACGCAGTATTTT
TRBV29-1	TRBJ1-1	13	-	-	CSVGLNRNTEAFF	TGCAGCGTTGGTCTTAACAGGAACACTGAAGCTTTCTTT
TRBV7-7	TRBJ2-3	16	-	-	CASSLLIGGGTDTQYF	TGTGCTAGCAGCCTGCTAATAGGAGGGGGCACAGATACGCAGTATTTT
TRBV6-5	TRBJ2-1	16	-	TRBD2	CASSYDLRGAYNEQFF	TGTGCCAGCAGTTACGATCTGCGGGGGGCCTACAATGAGCAGTTCTTC
TRBV28	TRBJ2-7	13	once	-	CASSLAGLSEQYF	TGTGCCAGCAGTTTAGCAGGGTTGAGCGAGCAGTACTTC
TRBV11-3	TRBJ2-7	14	-	-	CASSPSRGGYEQYF	TGTGCCAGCAGCCCGAGCCGGGGAGGCTACGAGCAGTACTTC
TRBV10-2	TRBJ2-1	17	-	TRBD2	CASSTERGGSSYNEQFF	TGCGCCAGCAGTACGGAGCGGGGGGGGAGCTCCTACAATGAGCAGTTCTTC
TRBV2	TRBJ2-3	15	-	TRBD2	CASSEGPGLVDTQYF	TGTGCCAGCAGTGAAGGCCCGGGACTAGTGGATACGCAGTATTTT
TRBV19	TRBJ1-5	15	-	-	CASEIPGHSNQPQHF	TGTGCCAGTGAAATACCGGGACACAGCAATCAGCCCCAGCATTTT
TRBV19	TRBJ2-4	16	-	TRBD2	CASSISAGGAKNIQYF	TGTGCCAGTAGTATTTCGGCGGGGGGCGCCAAAAACATTCAGTACTTC
TRBV19	TRBJ1-2	14	-	TRBD1	CASSVDRPRSGYTF	TGTGCCAGTTCGGTGGACAGGCCGAGGTCGGGCTACACCTTC
TRBV5-4	TRBJ2-5	13	-	-	CASSSGGQETQYF	TGTGCCAGCAGTTCTGGAGGCCAAGAGACCCAGTACTTC
TRBV19	TRBJ2-1	15	-	TRBD1	CASSPGQGVYNEQFF	TGTGCCAGTAGTCCGGGACAGGGCGTCTACAATGAGCAGTTCTTC
TRBV27	TRBJ2-1	15	-	TRBD2	CASSSPGLTNSEQFF	TGTGCCAGCAGTTCCCCGGGACTAACCAACAGCGAGCAGTTCTTC
TRBV4-2	TRBJ1-1	15	-	-	CASSQDLRGHTEAFF	TGTGCCAGCAGCCAAGATCTTAGGGGTCACACTGAAGCTTTCTTT
TRBV5-1	TRBJ1-1	15	-	TRBD1	CASSPGTGRDTEAFF	TGCGCCAGCAGCCCGGGGACAGGAAGAGACACTGAAGCTTTCTTT
TRBV6-5	TRBJ1-3	15	-	-	CASSYLREKGNTIYF	TGTGCCAGCAGTTACTTACGGGAAAAAGGAAACACCATATATTTT
TRBV5-1	TRBJ2-7	16	-	TRBD2	CASSELSGGGTYEQYF	TGCGCCAGCAGCGAATTGAGCGGGGGGGGTACCTACGAGCAGTACTTC
TRBV28	TRBJ1-2	13	-	-	CASSSSVNYGYTF	TGTGCCAGCAGCTCCTCAGTTAACTATGGCTACACCTTC
TRBV5-1	TRBJ2-7	16	-	TRBD1	CASSLTTGGDSYEQYF	TGCGCCAGCAGCTTGACGACAGGGGGCGATTCCTACGAGCAGTACTTC
TRBV18	TRBJ2-2	15	-	TRBD1	CASSPRTGEAGELFF	TGTGCCAGCTCACCACGAACAGGGGAAGCCGGGGAGCTGTTTTTT
TRBV7-3	TRBJ2-5	11	-	TRBD2	CASSFGGAQYF	TGTGCCAGCAGCTTCGGGGGGGCCCAGTACTTC
TRBV6-1	TRBJ1-2	16	once	-	CASSEAAPGSGYGYTF	TGTGCCAGCAGTGAAGCGGCGCCGGGTTCGGGCTATGGCTACACCTTC
TRBV6-5	TRBJ2-1	16	once	TRBD2	CASSYLGLAGDNEQFF	TGTGCCAGCAGTTACTTGGGACTAGCGGGGGACAATGAGCAGTTCTTC